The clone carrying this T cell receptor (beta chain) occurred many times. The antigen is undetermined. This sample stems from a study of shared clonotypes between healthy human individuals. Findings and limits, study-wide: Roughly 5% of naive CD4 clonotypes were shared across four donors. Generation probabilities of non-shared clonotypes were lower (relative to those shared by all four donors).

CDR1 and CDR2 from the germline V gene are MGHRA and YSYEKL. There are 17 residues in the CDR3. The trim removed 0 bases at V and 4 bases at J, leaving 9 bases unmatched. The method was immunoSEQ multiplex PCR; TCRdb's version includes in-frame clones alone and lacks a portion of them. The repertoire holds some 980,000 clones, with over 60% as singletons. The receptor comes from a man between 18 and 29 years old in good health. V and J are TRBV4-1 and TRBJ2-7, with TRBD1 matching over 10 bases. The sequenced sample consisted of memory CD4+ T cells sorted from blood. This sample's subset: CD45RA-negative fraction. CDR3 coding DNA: TGCGCCAGCAGCCAAGATTGGGGACAGGGGCCGGGTTACGAGCAGTACTTC. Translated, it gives CASSQDWGQGPGYEQYF.